The TCR beta chain described here comes from a study of OX40 agonist ivuxolimab in advanced cancers. This CDR3 is 13 amino acids long. V lost 1 base and J lost 2, with 6 bases in between. CDR1 and CDR2 (germline): SGHVS, FQNEAQ. The data were produced by immunoSEQ multiplex PCR, yet TCRdb's version contains in-frame clones alone and is incomplete. The sample holds over 100,000 clones; approximately 92% are singletons and the top ten take more than 0.15%. This chain links TRBV7-8 with TRBJ2-7; D ambiguous. The TCR originated in an adult with an advanced solid tumor such as melanoma, head and neck, liver or kidney cancer. The material was CD4+ or CD8+ T cells sorted from blood, obtained in a trial of the OX40 agonist ivuxolimab. The CDR3 nucleotides read TGTGCCAGCAGCTTAGGTGAGCCCTACGAGCAGTACTTC. Its protein is CASSLGEPYEQYF.